This T cell receptor beta chain stems from a study of shared clonotypes between healthy human individuals. Replicate PCRs for unsorted PBMC used around 270 ng DNA (approximately 31,000 T cell genomes). Unsorted PBMC DNA went through sequencing on ten immunoSEQ deep assay plates. Clones were sequenced by immunoSEQ multiplex PCR, and TCRdb holds only the in-frame ones, with some missing. Among about 480,000 clones listed, about three quarters were seen once. There are 12 residues in the CDR3. The germline gives CDR1 MDHEN, CDR2 SYDVKM. The V end was cut by 6 bases, the J end by 7 bases, with 10 bases between. Each sample came from a Caucasian adult donor living in Nashville, Tennessee. Genomic DNA for unsorted samples, which was extracted with the QIAamp DNA Blood Mini kit, came from 81 million or so PBMCs.

The genes are TRBV28 and TRBJ1-5, with D perhaps TRBD1 (6 bases). The TCR sequence derives from a woman aged 40 to 50 in good health. Some clones in this sample may be carry-over from other donors' samples. Sequencing was carried out using PBMCs. The chain's CDR3 is CASSSGEQPQHF. The CDR3 DNA reads as TGTGCCAGCAGCTCAGGGGAGCAGCCCCAGCATTTT.